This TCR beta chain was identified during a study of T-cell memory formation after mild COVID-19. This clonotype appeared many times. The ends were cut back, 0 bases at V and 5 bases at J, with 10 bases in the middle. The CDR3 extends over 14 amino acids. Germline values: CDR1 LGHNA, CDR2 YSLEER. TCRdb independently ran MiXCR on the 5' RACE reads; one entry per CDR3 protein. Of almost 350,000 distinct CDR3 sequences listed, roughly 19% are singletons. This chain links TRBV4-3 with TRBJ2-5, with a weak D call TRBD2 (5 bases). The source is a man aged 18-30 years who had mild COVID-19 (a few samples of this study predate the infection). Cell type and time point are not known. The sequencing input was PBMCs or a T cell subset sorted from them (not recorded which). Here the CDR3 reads CASSQDRDRETQYF. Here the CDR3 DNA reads TGCGCCAGCAGCCAAGATCGGGATAGGGAGACCCAGTACTTC.